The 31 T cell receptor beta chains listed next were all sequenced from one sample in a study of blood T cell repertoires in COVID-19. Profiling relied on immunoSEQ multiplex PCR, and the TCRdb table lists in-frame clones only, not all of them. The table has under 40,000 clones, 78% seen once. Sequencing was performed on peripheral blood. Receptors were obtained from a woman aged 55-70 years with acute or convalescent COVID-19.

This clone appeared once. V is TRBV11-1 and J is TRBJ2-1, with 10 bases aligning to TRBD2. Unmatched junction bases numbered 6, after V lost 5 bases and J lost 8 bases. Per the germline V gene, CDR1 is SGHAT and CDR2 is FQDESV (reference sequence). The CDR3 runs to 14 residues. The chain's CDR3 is CASSPLAGVHEQFF. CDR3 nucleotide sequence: TGTGCCAGCAGCCCCCTAGCGGGGGTTCATGAGCAGTTCTTC.

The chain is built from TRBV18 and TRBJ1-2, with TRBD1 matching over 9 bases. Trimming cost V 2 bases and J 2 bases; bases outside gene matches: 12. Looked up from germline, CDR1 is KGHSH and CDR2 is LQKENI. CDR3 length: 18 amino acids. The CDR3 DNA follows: TGTGCCAGCTCACCATTGGGACAGGGTAGTCGTGTAAACTATGGCTACACCTTC. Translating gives CASSPLGQGSRVNYGYTF.

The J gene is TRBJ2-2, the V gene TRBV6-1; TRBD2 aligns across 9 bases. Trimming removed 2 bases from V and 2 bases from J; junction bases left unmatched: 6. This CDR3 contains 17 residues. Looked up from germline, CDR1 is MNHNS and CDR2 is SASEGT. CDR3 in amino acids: CASSESGGGANTGELFF. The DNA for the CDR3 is TGTGCCAGCAGTGAAAGTGGCGGGGGGGCAAACACCGGGGAGCTGTTTTTT.

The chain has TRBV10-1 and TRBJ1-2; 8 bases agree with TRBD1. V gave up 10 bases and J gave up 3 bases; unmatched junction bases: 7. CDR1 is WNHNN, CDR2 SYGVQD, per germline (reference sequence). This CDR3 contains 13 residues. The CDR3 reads CATSDRADYGYTF. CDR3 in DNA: TGCGCCACTTCGGACAGGGCGGACTATGGCTACACCTTC.

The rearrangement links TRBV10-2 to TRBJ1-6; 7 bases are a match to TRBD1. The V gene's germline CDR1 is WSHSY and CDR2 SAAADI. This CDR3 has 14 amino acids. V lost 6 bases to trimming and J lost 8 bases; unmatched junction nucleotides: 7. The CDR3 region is CASRTTGVDSPLHF. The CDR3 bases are TGCGCCAGCAGAACTACAGGGGTCGATTCACCCCTCCACTTT.

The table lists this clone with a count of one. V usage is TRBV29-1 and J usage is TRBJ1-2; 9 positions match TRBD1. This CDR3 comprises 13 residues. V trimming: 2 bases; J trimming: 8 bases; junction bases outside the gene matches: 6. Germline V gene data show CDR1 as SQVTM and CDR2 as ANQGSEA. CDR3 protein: CSVELGQGRGYTF. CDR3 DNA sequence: TGCAGCGTTGAATTAGGACAGGGGAGAGGCTACACCTTC.

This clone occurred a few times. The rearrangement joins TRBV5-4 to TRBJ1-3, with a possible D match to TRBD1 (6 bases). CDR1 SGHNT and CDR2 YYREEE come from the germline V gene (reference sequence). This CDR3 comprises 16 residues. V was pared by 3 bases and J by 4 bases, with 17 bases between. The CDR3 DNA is TGTGCCAGCAGCTCACCACTTACAGGGTCCGGAAACACCATATATTTT. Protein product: CASSSPLTGSGNTIYF. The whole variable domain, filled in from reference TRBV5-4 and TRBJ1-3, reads ETGVTQSPTHLIKTRGQQVTLRCSSQSGHNTVSWYQQALGQGPQFIFQYYREEENGRGNFPPRFSGLQFPNYSSELNVNALELDDSALYLCASSSPLTGSGNTIYFGEGSWLTVV.

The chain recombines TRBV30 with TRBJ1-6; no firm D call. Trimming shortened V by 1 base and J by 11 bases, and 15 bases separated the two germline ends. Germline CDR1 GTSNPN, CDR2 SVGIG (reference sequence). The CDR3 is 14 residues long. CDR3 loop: CAWSGGSAGPPLHF. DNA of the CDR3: TGTGCCTGGAGTGGCGGGAGCGCCGGCCCACCCCTCCACTTT.

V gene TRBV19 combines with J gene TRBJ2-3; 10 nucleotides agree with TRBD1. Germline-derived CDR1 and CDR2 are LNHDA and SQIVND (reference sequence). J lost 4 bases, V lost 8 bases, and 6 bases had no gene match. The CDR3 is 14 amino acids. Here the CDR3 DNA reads TGTGCCAGTCGACAGGGGGCGCGCGCAGATACGCAGTATTTT. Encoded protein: CASRQGARADTQYF.

As DNA, the CDR3 is TGCAGTGCTCTCGGGGAGACCCAGTACTTC. This translates into CSALGETQYF. The chain has TRBV20-1 and TRBJ2-5; D is unclear. This CDR3 is built from 10 residues. Germline V gene sequence: CDR1 DFQATT, CDR2 SNEGSKA (reference sequence). Trimming stripped 5 bases from V and 5 bases from J, with 6 bases between.

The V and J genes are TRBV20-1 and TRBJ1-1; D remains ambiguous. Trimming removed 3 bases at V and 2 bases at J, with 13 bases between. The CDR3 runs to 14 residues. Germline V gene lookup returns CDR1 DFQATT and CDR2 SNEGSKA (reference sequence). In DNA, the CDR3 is TGCAGTGCTAGTACCGGGAAAACTAACACTGAAGCTTTCTTT. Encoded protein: CSASTGKTNTEAFF.

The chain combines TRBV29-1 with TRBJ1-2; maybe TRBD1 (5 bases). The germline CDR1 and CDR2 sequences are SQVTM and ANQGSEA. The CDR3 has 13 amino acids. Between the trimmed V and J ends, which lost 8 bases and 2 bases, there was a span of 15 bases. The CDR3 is CSPAGRPNYGYTF. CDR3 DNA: TGCAGCCCAGCGGGACGGCCCAACTATGGCTACACCTTC.

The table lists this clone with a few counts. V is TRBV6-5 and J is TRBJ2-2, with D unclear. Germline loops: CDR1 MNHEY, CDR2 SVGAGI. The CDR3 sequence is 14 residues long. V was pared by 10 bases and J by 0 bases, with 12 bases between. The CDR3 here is CATQWAPNTGELFF. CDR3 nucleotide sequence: TGTGCCACCCAGTGGGCCCCGAACACCGGGGAGCTGTTTTTT.

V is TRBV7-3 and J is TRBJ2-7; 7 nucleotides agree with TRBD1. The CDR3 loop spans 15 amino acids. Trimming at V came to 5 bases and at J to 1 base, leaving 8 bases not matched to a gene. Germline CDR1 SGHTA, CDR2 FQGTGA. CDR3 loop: CASSLGGTESYEQYF. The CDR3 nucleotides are TGTGCCAGCAGCCTAGGTGGGACAGAGTCCTACGAGCAGTACTTC.

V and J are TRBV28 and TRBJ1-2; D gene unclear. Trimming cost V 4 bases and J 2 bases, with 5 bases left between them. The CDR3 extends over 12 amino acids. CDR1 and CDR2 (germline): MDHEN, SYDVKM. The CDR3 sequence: CASSSGNYGYTF. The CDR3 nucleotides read TGTGCCAGCAGTTCCGGGAACTATGGCTACACCTTC.

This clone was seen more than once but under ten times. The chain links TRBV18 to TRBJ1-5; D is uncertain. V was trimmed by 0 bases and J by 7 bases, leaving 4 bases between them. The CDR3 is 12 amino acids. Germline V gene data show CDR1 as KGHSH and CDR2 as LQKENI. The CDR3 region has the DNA TGTGCCAGCTCACCACCGGGCCAGCCCCAGCATTTT. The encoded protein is CASSPPGQPQHF. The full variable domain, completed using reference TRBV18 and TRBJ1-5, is NAGVMQNPRHLVRRRGQEARLRCSPMKGHSHVYWYRQLPEEGLKFMVYLQKENIIDESGMPKERFSAEFPKEGPSILRIQQVVRGDSAAYFCASSPPGQPQHFGDGTRLSIL.

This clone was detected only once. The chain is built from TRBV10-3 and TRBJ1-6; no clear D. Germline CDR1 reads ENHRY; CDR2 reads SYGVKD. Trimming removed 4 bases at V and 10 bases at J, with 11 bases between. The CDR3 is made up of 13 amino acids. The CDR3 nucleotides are TGTGCCATCAGTGGGCCTCTTAAGTCACCCCTCCACTTT. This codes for CAISGPLKSPLHF.

This chain's CDR3 is CSEQGSYGYTF. The CDR3 DNA sequence: TGCAGTGAGCAGGGGTCCTATGGCTACACCTTC. The chain couples TRBV20-1 to TRBJ1-2; tentatively, D is TRBD1 (6 bases). This CDR3 has 11 amino acids. V dropped 7 bases and J dropped 4 bases, with 10 bases sitting between them. CDR1 and CDR2 from the germline V gene are DFQATT and SNEGSKA (reference sequence).

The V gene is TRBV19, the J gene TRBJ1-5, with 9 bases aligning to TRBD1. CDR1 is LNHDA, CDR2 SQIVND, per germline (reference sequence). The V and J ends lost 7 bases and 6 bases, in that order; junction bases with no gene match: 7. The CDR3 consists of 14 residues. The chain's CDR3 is CASTQDRGGQPQHF. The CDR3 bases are TGTGCCAGTACCCAGGACAGGGGAGGTCAGCCCCAGCATTTT.

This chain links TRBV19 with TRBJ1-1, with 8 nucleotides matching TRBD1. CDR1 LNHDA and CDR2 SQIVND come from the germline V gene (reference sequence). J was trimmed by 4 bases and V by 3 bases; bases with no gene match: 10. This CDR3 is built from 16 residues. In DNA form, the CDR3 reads TGTGCCAGTAGTATTGACAGGGGTCCCTCGGGCACTGAAGCTTTCTTT. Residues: CASSIDRGPSGTEAFF.

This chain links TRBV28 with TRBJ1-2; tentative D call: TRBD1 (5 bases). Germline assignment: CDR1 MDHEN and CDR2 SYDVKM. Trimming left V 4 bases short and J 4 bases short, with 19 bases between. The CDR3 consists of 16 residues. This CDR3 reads CASSSNGTPQFYGYTF. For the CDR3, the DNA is TGTGCCAGCAGTTCGAACGGGACTCCCCAATTCTATGGCTACACCTTC.

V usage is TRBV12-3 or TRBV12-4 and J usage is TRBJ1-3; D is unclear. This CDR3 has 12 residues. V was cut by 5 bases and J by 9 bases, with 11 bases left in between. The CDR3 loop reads CASSETTTTIYF. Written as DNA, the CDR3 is TGTGCCAGCAGTGAGACAACCACCACCATATATTTT.

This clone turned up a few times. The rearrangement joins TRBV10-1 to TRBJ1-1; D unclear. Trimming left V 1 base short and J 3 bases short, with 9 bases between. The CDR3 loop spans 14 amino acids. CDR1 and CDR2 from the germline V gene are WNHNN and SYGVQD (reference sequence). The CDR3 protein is CASSEYRRDTEAFF. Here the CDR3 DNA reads TGCGCCAGCAGTGAGTACCGCCGGGACACTGAAGCTTTCTTT.

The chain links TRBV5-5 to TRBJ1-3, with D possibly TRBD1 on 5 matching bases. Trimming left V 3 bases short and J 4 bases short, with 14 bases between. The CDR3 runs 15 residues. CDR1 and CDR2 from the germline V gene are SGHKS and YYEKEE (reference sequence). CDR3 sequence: CASSSFQGSGNTIYF. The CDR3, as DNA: TGTGCCAGCAGCTCATTTCAGGGTTCAGGAAACACCATATATTTT.

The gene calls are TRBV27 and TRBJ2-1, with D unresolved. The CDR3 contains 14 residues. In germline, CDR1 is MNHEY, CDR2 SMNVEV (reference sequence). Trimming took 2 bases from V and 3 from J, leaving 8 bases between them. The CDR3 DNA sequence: TGTGCCAGCAGTTTAGTTTACAGCTACAATGAGCAGTTCTTC. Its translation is CASSLVYSYNEQFF.

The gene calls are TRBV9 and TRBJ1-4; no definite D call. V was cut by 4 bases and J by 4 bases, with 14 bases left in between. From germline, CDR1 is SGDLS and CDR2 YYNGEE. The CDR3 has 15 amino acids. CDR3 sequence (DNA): TGTGCCAGCAGCCCCGCGGGGTCTTATAATGAAAAACTGTTTTTT. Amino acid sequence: CASSPAGSYNEKLFF.

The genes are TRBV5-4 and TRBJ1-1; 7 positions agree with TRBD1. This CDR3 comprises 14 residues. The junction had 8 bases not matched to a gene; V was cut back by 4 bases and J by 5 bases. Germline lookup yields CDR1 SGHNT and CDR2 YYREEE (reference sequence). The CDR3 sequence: CASSRQGSGTEAFF. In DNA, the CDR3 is TGTGCCAGCAGCCGACAGGGTTCTGGGACTGAAGCTTTCTTT.

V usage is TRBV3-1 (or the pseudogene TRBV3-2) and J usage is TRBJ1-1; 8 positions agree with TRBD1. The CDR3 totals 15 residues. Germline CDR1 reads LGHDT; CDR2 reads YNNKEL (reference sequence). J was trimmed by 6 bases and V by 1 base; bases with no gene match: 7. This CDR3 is CASSQAAGGKAEAFF. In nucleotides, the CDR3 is TGTGCCAGCAGCCAAGCGGCAGGGGGCAAGGCTGAAGCTTTCTTT.

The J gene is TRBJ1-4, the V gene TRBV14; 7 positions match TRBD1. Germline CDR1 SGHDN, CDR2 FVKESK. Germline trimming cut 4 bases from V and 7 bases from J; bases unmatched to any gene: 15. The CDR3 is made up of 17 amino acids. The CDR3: CASSRRPGTVLSEKLFF. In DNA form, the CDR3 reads TGTGCCAGCAGCCGACGTCCCGGGACAGTACTGAGTGAAAAACTGTTTTTT. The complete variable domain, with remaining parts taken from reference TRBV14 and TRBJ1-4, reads EAGVTQFPSHSVIEKGQTVTLRCDPISGHDNLYWYRRVMGKEIKFLLHFVKESKQDESGMPNNRFLAERTGGTYSTLKVQPAELEDSGVYFCASSRRPGTVLSEKLFFGSGTQLSVL.

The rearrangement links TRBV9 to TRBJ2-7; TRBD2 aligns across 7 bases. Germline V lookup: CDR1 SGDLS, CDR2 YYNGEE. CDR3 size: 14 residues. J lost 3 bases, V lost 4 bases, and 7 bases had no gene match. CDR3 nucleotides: TGTGCCAGCAGCCTCGCTAGCGGAGGCTACGAGCAGTACTTC. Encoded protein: CASSLASGGYEQYF.

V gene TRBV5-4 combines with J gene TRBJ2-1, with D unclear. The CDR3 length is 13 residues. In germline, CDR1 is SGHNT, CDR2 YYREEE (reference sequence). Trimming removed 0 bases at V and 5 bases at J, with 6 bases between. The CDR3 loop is CASSLAPDNEQFF. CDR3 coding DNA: TGTGCCAGCAGCTTGGCCCCCGACAATGAGCAGTTCTTC.